The rows below give T cell receptor beta chains drawn from one sample of a study of shared clonotypes between healthy human individuals. Profiling relied on immunoSEQ multiplex PCR, and the TCRdb table lists in-frame clones only, not all of them. This table holds around 450,000 clones, roughly 80% found once. The sequencing sample was made of PBMCs. The receptors originated from a woman aged 40-49 years in good health. Some clones in this sample may be carry-over from other donors' samples. Each CDR3 is given with its conserved first and last residue. The D gene is left open where the match is weak. Only part of the rows carry a size: once, few, many, or a class if the clone is expanded.

TRBV28	NA	NA	TRBJ1-4	CASSIYEKLFF	TGTGCCAGCAGCATATATGAAAAACTGTTTTTT
TRBV4-1	NA	NA	TRBJ2-7	CASSQEPLSNEQYF	TGCGCCAGCAGCCAAGAACCCCTATCAAACGAGCAGTACTTC
TRBV7-2	TRBD2	NA	TRBJ2-7	CASSLGLSTSGNSYEQYF	TGTGCCAGCAGCTTAGGTTTGTCGACTAGCGGGAACTCCTACGAGCAGTACTTC
TRBV7-6	TRBD2	NA	TRBJ2-1	CASSLAGGSGYNEQFF	TGTGCCAGCAGCTTAGCCGGCGGGAGTGGGTACAATGAGCAGTTCTTC
TRBV10-3	TRBD2	NA	TRBJ2-1	CAISPREFFDEQFF	TGTGCCATCAGTCCGCGGGAGTTCTTCGATGAGCAGTTCTTC
TRBV9	NA	NA	TRBJ1-1	CASSVSSRGNTEAFF	TGTGCCAGCAGCGTTTCTAGCAGGGGAAACACTGAAGCTTTCTTT
TRBV28	NA	NA	TRBJ2-7	CASGAGYLHEQYF	TGTGCCAGCGGCGCTGGATATTTGCACGAGCAGTACTTC
TRBV7-3	NA	few	TRBJ1-1	CASSFGGSTEAFF	TGTGCCAGCAGCTTTGGGGGAAGCACTGAAGCTTTCTTT
TRBV19	NA	NA	TRBJ2-5	CASSGTQQETQYF	TGTGCCAGTAGTGGGACTCAGCAAGAGACCCAGTACTTC
TRBV11-1	NA	NA	TRBJ2-2	CASSFGTGAHTGELFF	TGTGCCAGCAGCTTTGGGACGGGGGCCCACACCGGGGAGCTGTTTTTT